Each of the 23 T cell receptor beta chains below was sequenced from the same sample in a study of T cell repertoires in ileal Crohn's disease. Profiling relied on immunoSEQ multiplex PCR, and the TCRdb table lists in-frame clones only, not all of them. The table records 5,000 to 6,500 clones, around four fifths of them present only once. The sample consisted of ileal tissue. The receptor source for this set is an adult with Crohn's disease.

The rearrangement joins TRBV28 to TRBJ2-3; the D gene could be TRBD1 or TRBD2 (5 bases each). V was shortened by 3 bases and J by 6 bases, with 16 bases between the two germline ends. The V gene's germline CDR1 is MDHEN and CDR2 SYDVKM. The CDR3 totals 15 residues. CDR3 nucleotides: TGTGCCAGCAGTTTCCCGGGGCCGATCACGGATACGCAGTATTTT. Amino acids: CASSFPGPITDTQYF. Drawing the rest from reference TRBV28 and TRBJ2-3, the complete variable domain is DVKVTQSSRYLVKRTGEKVFLECVQDMDHENMFWYRQDPGLGLRLIYFSYDVKMKEKGDIPEGYSVSREKKERFSLILESASTNQTSMYLCASSFPGPITDTQYFGPGTRLTVL.

The chain couples TRBV18 to TRBJ1-1; no reliable D call. Germline V CDR1 and CDR2: KGHSH, LQKENI. The length of the CDR3 is 13 residues. Trimming took 6 bases from V and 6 from J, leaving 14 bases between them. The CDR3 reads CASSPSGVPEAFF. The CDR3 bases are TGTGCCAGCTCCCCATCGGGCGTCCCTGAAGCTTTCTTT.

V gene TRBV15 combines with J gene TRBJ1-3; the D is unclear. The CDR3 spans 15 residues. Trimming cost V 0 bases and J 4 bases, with 10 bases left between them. CDR1 LNHNV and CDR2 YYDKDF come from the germline V gene (reference sequence). CDR3 DNA: TGTGCCACCAGCAGAGATGGGAATTCCGGAAACACCATATATTTT. It translates to CATSRDGNSGNTIYF.

The chain links TRBV28 to TRBJ1-6; 8 bases map to TRBD1. V was pared by 4 bases and J by 7 bases, with 6 bases of the junction left unmatched. Germline V gene sequence: CDR1 MDHEN, CDR2 SYDVKM. This CDR3 has 15 residues. The CDR3 region is CASSYSDRANSPLHF. The CDR3 nucleotides are TGTGCCAGCAGTTACTCGGACAGGGCCAATTCACCCCTCCACTTT.

This chain joins TRBV28 and TRBJ2-3; 8 nucleotides align to TRBD1. The CDR3 runs 16 residues. V gave up 6 bases and J gave up 4 bases; unmatched junction bases: 12. CDR1 MDHEN and CDR2 SYDVKM come from the germline V gene. The CDR3 sequence: CASRARGPPFPDTQYF. CDR3 nucleotides: TGTGCCAGCAGGGCCAGGGGGCCACCCTTTCCAGATACGCAGTATTTT.

The V call is TRBV19, the J call TRBJ2-3, with 9 nucleotides matching TRBD1. Germline loops: CDR1 LNHDA, CDR2 SQIVND (reference sequence). V gave up 7 bases and J gave up 0 bases; unmatched junction bases: 2. The CDR3 runs 14 residues. In DNA, the CDR3 is TGTGCCAGTAAGGGACAGGGAAGCACAGATACGCAGTATTTT. Translation: CASKGQGSTDTQYF.

The V call is TRBV28, the J call TRBJ2-7; D unclear. V was trimmed by 4 bases and J by 1 base, leaving 2 bases between them. This CDR3 has 11 amino acids. Germline loops: CDR1 MDHEN, CDR2 SYDVKM. The CDR3 nucleotides are TGTGCCAGCAGTTCATCCTACGAGCAGTACTTC. It yields the protein CASSSSYEQYF.

V usage is TRBV7-8 and J usage is TRBJ2-7; D ambiguous. The V end was cut by 0 bases, the J end by 2 bases, with 5 bases between. Germline V gene sequence: CDR1 SGHVS, CDR2 FQNEAQ. This CDR3 spans 13 amino acids. The CDR3 coding sequence is TGTGCCAGCAGCTTAGCCCACACCTACGAGCAGTACTTC. Translated, it gives CASSLAHTYEQYF.

This rearrangement joins TRBV28 to TRBJ1-1; no definite D call. This CDR3 is 16 amino acids long. Germline lookup yields CDR1 MDHEN and CDR2 SYDVKM. V lost 4 bases and J 0 bases, leaving 15 bases between the germline ends. The CDR3 sequence is CASSSLPGVMNTEAFF. In DNA form, the CDR3 reads TGTGCCAGCAGTTCCCTGCCAGGCGTGATGAACACTGAAGCTTTCTTT. The whole variable domain, filled in from reference TRBV28 and TRBJ1-1, reads DVKVTQSSRYLVKRTGEKVFLECVQDMDHENMFWYRQDPGLGLRLIYFSYDVKMKEKGDIPEGYSVSREKKERFSLILESASTNQTSMYLCASSSLPGVMNTEAFFGQGTRLTVV.

The rearrangement links TRBV28 to TRBJ2-4; D gene unclear. Germline CDR1 is MDHEN and CDR2 is SYDVKM. This CDR3 is built from 13 residues. Trimming left V 7 bases short and J 9 bases short, with 16 bases between. The CDR3 here is CASTHEVLGIQYF. The CDR3 coding sequence is TGTGCCAGCACTCACGAGGTTTTGGGCATTCAGTACTTC.

In DNA, the CDR3 is TGTGCCAGCGGAATTAACTATGGCTACACCTTC. Encoded protein: CASGINYGYTF. V and J are TRBV6-1 and TRBJ1-2; D call uncertain. Deletions cut 8 bases from V and 1 base from J, with 5 bases between. This CDR3 has 11 amino acids. CDR1 is MNHNS and CDR2 is SASEGT in the germline V gene.

The chain uses TRBV28 and TRBJ1-5; weak D call: TRBD1 (6 bases). The V gene lost 5 bases and the J gene lost 10 bases, with 24 bases spanning the gap. CDR1 and CDR2 from the germline V gene are MDHEN and SYDVKM. The CDR3 length is 16 residues. The CDR3 nucleotides are TGTGCCAGCAGTACTCCCTTGGGGGCAGGTCAAGTTCCCCAGCATTTT. Amino acids: CASSTPLGAGQVPQHF.

This clone has just a few counts. The chain joins TRBV14 to TRBJ1-2; D is possibly TRBD1 (5 bases). Deletions cut 4 bases from V and 4 bases from J, with 10 bases between. The CDR3 has 13 amino acids. Germline V gene data show CDR1 as SGHDN and CDR2 as FVKESK. This chain's CDR3 is CASSRGTAYGYTF. CDR3 in DNA: TGTGCCAGCAGCCGAGGGACGGCCTATGGCTACACCTTC.

CDR3 sequence: CASRGTGGGRGEQYF. The CDR3, as DNA: TGTGCCAGCAGGGGGACAGGAGGCGGAAGGGGCGAGCAGTACTTC. This chain joins TRBV2 and TRBJ2-7; 8 positions agree with TRBD1. The CDR3 runs to 15 residues. Germline CDR1 reads SNHLY; CDR2 reads FYNNEI. With V trimmed by 6 bases and J by 6 bases, 13 bases remained unmatched.

CDR3 loop: CASREGTSGRLETQYF. The CDR3 coding sequence is TGTGCCAGCAGGGAAGGGACTAGCGGGAGGTTAGAGACCCAGTACTTC. The rearrangement joins TRBV7-8 to TRBJ2-5; 15 bases are shared with TRBD2. CDR3 length: 16 amino acids. Germline V gene lookup returns CDR1 SGHVS and CDR2 FQNEAQ. V lost 6 bases and J lost 4; bases outside the gene matches: 6.

The rearrangement joins TRBV6-5 to TRBJ2-3; D remains unclear. The length of the CDR3 is 11 residues. Deletions cut 5 bases from V and 4 bases from J, with 4 bases between. Germline assignment: CDR1 MNHEY and CDR2 SVGAGI. The CDR3 nucleotides read TGTGCCAGCAGTGTTGCAGATACGCAGTATTTT. Its translation: CASSVADTQYF.

The chain uses TRBV7-9 and TRBJ2-3; 8 bases map to TRBD2. The junction had 7 bases not matched to a gene; V was cut back by 5 bases and J by 0 bases. The germline CDR1 and CDR2 sequences are SEHNR and FQNEAQ (reference sequence). The CDR3 length is 16 residues. The CDR3 DNA reads TGTGCCAGCAGCGCCGCGTTAGCGGGGAGCACAGATACGCAGTATTTT. This sequence encodes CASSAALAGSTDTQYF.

The chain is built from TRBV18 and TRBJ1-2; 8 bases map to TRBD1. Germline V lookup: CDR1 KGHSH, CDR2 LQKENI. V lost 5 bases and J lost 4; bases outside the gene matches: 15. This CDR3 has 17 residues. CDR3 bases: TGTGCCAGCTCATCGTCCGACAGGGGCGTAAACCCCTATGGCTACACCTTC. It encodes CASSSSDRGVNPYGYTF. Full variable domain (missing parts from reference TRBV18 and TRBJ1-2): NAGVMQNPRHLVRRRGQEARLRCSPMKGHSHVYWYRQLPEEGLKFMVYLQKENIIDESGMPKERFSAEFPKEGPSILRIQQVVRGDSAAYFCASSSSDRGVNPYGYTFGSGTRLTVV.

The chain carries TRBV5-1 and TRBJ1-2, with D hard to call. There are 13 residues in the CDR3. Germline loops: CDR1 SGHRS, CDR2 YFSETQ. Trimming pared 0 bases from V and 5 bases from J, leaving 8 bases between. The CDR3 DNA reads TGCGCCAGCAGCTTGGCCGGAGAATATGGCTACACCTTC. Protein: CASSLAGEYGYTF.

This clone was counted once. The chain uses TRBV6-4 and TRBJ1-5, with D perhaps TRBD1 (5 bases). Between the trimmed V and J ends, which lost 2 bases and 4 bases, there was a span of 9 bases. CDR3 length equals 14 residues. The germline V gene encodes CDR1 MRHNA and CDR2 SNTAGT. The CDR3 sequence: CASSDRGGNQPQHF. The CDR3 DNA sequence: TGTGCCAGCAGTGACAGGGGAGGAAATCAGCCCCAGCATTTT.

The V and J genes are TRBV7-9 and TRBJ2-5; 8 bases fit TRBD2. The J call is in doubt because the DNA end fits TRBJ2-7 better. The CDR3 extends over 15 amino acids. CDR1 and CDR2 (germline): SEHNR, FQNEAQ (reference sequence). CDR3 residues: CASSFLRGGSYEQYF. CDR3 DNA: TGTGCCAGCAGCTTCCTCCGGGGGGGATCCTACGAGCAGTACTTC.

The J gene is TRBJ2-2, the V gene TRBV27, with a tentative D call TRBD2 (5 bases). CDR3 length: 14 residues. Germline V gene lookup returns CDR1 MNHEY and CDR2 SMNVEV (reference sequence). Trimming shortened V by 4 bases and J by 3 bases, and 9 bases separated the two germline ends. Here the CDR3 DNA reads TGTGCCAGCAGTTACGGGGTGCACACCGGGGAGCTGTTTTTT. Its protein is CASSYGVHTGELFF.

The chain combines TRBV5-4 with TRBJ1-2; 8 bases are a match to TRBD1. The CDR3 covers 14 residues. Looked up from germline, CDR1 is SGHNT and CDR2 is YYREEE (reference sequence). V trimming: 4 bases; J trimming: 5 bases; junction bases outside the gene matches: 7. CDR3 region: CASSPGQEGYGYTF. The CDR3 coding sequence is TGTGCCAGCAGCCCGGGACAGGAAGGATATGGCTACACCTTC.